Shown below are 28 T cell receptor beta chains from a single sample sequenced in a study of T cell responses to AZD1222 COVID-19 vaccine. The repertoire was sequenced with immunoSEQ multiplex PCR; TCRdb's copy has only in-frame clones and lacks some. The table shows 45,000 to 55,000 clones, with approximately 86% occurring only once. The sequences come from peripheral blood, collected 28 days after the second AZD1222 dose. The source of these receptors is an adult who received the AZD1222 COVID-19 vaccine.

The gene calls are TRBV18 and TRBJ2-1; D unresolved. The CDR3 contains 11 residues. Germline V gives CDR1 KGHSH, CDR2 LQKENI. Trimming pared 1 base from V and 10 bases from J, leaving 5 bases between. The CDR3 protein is CASSPREEQFF. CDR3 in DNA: TGTGCCAGCTCACCACGCGAAGAGCAGTTCTTC.

The CDR3 is CASSPTRREHSYEQYF. CDR3 nucleotide sequence: TGTGCCAGCAGTCCTACCCGGCGGGAGCACTCCTACGAGCAGTACTTC. V gene TRBV28 combines with J gene TRBJ2-7, with 7 bases aligning to TRBD2. Germline trimming cut 5 bases from V and 0 bases from J; bases unmatched to any gene: 10. CDR1 is MDHEN, CDR2 SYDVKM, per germline. CDR3 length equals 16 residues.

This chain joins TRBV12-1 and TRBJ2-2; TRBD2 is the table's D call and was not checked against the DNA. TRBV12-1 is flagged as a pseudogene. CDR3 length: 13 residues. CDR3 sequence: CASRRGGTGELFF. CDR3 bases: TGTGCCAGCCGACGGGGGGGCACCGGGGAGCTGTTTTTT.

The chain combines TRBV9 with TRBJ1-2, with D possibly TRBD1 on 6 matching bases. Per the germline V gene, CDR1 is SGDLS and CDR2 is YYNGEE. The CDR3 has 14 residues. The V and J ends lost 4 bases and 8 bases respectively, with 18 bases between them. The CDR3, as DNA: TGTGCCAGCAGCCCGCTGTTTGCAGGGGTCGGCTACACCTTC. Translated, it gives CASSPLFAGVGYTF.

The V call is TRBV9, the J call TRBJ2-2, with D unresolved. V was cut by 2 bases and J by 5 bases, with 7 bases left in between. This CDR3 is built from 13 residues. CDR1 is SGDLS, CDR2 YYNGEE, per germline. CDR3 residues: CASSVALTGELFF. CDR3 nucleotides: TGTGCCAGCAGCGTCGCCCTTACCGGGGAGCTGTTTTTT.

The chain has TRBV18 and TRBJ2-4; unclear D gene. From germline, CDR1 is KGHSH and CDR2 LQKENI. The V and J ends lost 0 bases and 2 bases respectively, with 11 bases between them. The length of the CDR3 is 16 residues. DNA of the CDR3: TGTGCCAGCTCACCACCGAACCACGCGACCAAAAACATTCAGTACTTC. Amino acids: CASSPPNHATKNIQYF.

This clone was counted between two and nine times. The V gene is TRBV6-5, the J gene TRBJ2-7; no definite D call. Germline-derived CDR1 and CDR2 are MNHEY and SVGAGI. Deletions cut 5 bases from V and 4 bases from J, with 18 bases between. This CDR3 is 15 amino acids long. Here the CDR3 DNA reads TGTGCCAGCAGTCCTACAGCCAGTCCTGAATACGAGCAGTACTTC. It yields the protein CASSPTASPEYEQYF.

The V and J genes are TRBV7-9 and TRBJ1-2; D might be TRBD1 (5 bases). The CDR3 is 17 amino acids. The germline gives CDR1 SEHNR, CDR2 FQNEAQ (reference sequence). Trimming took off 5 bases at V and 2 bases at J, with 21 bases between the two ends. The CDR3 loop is CASSHIWGDLENYGYTF. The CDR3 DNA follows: TGTGCCAGCAGCCACATTTGGGGGGATTTAGAGAACTATGGCTACACCTTC.

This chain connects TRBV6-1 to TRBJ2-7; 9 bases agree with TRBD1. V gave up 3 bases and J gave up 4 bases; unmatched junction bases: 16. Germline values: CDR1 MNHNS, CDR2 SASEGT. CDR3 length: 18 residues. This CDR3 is CASSDPGQGSGFVYEQYF. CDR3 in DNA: TGTGCCAGCAGTGACCCGGGACAGGGATCGGGATTCGTATACGAGCAGTACTTC.

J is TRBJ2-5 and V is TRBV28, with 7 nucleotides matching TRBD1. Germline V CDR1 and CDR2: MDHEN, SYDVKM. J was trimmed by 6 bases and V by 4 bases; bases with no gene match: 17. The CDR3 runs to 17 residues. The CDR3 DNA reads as TGTGCCAGCAGTTCCTCAAAGCCGACAGGGAGAGGAAAGACCCAGTACTTC. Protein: CASSSSKPTGRGKTQYF. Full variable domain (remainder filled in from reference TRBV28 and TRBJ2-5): DVKVTQSSRYLVKRTGEKVFLECVQDMDHENMFWYRQDPGLGLRLIYFSYDVKMKEKGDIPEGYSVSREKKERFSLILESASTNQTSMYLCASSSSKPTGRGKTQYFGPGTRLLVL.

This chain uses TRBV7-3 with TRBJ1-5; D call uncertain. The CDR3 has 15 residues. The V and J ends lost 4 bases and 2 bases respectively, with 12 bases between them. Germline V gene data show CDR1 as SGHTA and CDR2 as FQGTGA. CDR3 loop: CASSSWLQGNQPQHF. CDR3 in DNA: TGTGCCAGCAGCTCCTGGCTGCAAGGCAATCAGCCCCAGCATTTT.

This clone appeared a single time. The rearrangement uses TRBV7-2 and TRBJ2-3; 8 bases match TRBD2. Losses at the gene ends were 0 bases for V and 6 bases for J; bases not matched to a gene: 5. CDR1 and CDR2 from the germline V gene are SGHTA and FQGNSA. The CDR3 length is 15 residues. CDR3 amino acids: CASSLAGLALDTQYF. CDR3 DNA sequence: TGTGCCAGCAGCTTAGCCGGACTAGCCTTGGATACGCAGTATTTT.

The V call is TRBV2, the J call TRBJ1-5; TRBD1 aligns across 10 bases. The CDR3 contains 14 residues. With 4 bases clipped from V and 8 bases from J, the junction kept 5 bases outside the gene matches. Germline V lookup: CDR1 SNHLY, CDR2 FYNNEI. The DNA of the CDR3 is TGTGCCAGCAGTGGGACAGGGGGAGAGGAGCCCCAGCATTTT. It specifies CASSGTGGEEPQHF.

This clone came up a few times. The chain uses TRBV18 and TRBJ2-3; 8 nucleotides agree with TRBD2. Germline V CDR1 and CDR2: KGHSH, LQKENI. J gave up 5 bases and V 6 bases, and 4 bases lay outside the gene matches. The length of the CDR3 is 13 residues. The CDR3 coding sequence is TGTGCCAGCTCTCTCGGGAGGGAAGATACGCAGTATTTT. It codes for CASSLGREDTQYF.

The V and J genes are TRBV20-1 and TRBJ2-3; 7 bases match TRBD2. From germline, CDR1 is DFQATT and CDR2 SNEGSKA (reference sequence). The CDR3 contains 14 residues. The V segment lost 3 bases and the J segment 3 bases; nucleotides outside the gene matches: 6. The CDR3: CSASVAGETDTQYF. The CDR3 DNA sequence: TGCAGTGCTAGTGTTGCGGGAGAAACAGATACGCAGTATTTT.

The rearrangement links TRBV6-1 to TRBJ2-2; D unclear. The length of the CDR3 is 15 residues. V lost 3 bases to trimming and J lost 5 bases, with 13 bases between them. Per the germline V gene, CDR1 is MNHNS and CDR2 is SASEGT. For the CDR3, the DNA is TGTGCCAGCAGTGAGTTTGGTGGGGTAACCGGGGAGCTGTTTTTT. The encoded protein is CASSEFGGVTGELFF.

The CDR3 loop is CASSPAVEETQYF. CDR3 nucleotide sequence: TGTGCCAGCAGCCCAGCGGTGGAAGAGACCCAGTACTTC. This chain uses TRBV6-2 or TRBV6-3 with TRBJ2-5, with a tentative D call TRBD2 (5 bases). This CDR3 is built from 13 residues. Germline assignment: CDR1 MNHEY and CDR2 SVGEGT. Trimming took 6 bases from V and 3 from J, leaving 11 bases between them.

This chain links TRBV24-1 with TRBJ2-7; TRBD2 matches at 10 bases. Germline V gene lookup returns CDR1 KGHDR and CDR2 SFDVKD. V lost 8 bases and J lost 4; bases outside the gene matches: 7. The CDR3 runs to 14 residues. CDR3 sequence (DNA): TGTGCCACCACCGCCGGGACTAGCGAATACGAGCAGTACTTC. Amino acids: CATTAGTSEYEQYF.

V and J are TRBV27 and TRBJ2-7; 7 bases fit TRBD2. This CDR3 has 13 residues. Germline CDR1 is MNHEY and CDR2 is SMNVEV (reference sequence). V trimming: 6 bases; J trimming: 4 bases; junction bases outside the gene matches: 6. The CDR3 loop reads CASRPPGGYEQYF. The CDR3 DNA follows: TGTGCCAGCAGGCCACCGGGGGGATACGAGCAGTACTTC.

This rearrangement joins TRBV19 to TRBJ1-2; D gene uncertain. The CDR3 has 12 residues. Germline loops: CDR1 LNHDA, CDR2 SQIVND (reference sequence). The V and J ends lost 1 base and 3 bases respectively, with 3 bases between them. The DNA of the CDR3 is TGTGCCAGTAGTATAGGGGACTATGGCTACACCTTC. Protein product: CASSIGDYGYTF.

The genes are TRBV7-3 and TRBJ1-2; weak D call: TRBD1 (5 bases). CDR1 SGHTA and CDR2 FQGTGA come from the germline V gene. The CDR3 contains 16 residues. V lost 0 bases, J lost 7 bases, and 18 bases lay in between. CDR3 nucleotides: TGTGCCAGCAGCTTAACGTATGGGACTGGGTTTAGTGGCTACACCTTC. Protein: CASSLTYGTGFSGYTF.

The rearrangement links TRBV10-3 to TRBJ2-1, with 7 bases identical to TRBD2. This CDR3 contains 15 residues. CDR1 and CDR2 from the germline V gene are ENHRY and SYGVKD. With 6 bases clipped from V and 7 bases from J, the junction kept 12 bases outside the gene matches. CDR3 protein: CAISSGTTGDNEQFF. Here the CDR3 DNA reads TGTGCCATCAGCTCCGGGACTACCGGAGATAATGAGCAGTTCTTC.

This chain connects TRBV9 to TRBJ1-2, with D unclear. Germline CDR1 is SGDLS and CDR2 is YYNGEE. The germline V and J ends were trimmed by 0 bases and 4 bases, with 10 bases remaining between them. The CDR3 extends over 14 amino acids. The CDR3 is CASSVDPESYGYTF. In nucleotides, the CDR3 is TGTGCCAGCAGCGTAGACCCGGAAAGCTATGGCTACACCTTC.

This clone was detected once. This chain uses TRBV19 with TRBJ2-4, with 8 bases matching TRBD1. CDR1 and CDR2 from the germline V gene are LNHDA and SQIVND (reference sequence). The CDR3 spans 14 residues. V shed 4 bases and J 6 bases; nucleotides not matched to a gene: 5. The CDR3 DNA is TGTGCCAGTAGTACCGGGACAGGTTTAAACATTCAGTACTTC. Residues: CASSTGTGLNIQYF.

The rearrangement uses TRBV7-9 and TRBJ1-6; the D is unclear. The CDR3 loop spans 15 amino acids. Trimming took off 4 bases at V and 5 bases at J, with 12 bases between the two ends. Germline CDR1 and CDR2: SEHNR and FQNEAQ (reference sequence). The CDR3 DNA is TGTGCCAGCAGCTCCGGGGTCCTGAATAATTCACCCCTCCACTTT. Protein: CASSSGVLNNSPLHF.

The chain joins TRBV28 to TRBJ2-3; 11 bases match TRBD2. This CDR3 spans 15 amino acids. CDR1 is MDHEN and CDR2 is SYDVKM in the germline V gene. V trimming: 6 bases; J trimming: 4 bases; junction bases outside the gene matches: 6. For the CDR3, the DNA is TGTGCCAGCAGACGAACTAGCGGGAGATCAGATACGCAGTATTTT. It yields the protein CASRRTSGRSDTQYF.

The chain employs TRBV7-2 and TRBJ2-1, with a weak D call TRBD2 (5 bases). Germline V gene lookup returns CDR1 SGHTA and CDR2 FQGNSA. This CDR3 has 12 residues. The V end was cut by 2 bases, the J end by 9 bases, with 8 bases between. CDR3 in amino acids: CASSLQEAEQFF. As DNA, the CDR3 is TGTGCCAGCAGCTTACAGGAGGCTGAGCAGTTCTTC.

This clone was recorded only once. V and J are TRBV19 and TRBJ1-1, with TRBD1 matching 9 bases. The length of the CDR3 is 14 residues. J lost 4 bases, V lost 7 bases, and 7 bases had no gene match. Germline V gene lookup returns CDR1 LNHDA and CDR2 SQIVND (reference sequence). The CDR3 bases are TGTGCCAGTACCACAGGACAGGGGACCACTGAAGCTTTCTTT. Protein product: CASTTGQGTTEAFF. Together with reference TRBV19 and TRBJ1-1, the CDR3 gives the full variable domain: DGGITQSPKYLFRKEGQNVTLSCEQNLNHDAMYWYRQDPGQGLRLIYYSQIVNDFQKGDIAEGYSVSREKKESFPLTVTSAQKNPTAFYLCASTTGQGTTEAFFGQGTRLTVV.